The 26 T cell receptor beta chains below come from one sample, sequenced in a study of spatial heterogeneity in lung cancer. Points from the study as a whole: Intratumoral expanded alpha and beta TCR counts were found to track tumor mutation counts.

Their target antigens are unknown. TCRdb ran MiXCR on the 5' RACE reads and lists one entry per CDR3 protein. The data contain 2,500 to 3,000 distinct CDR3 sequences, roughly 6% of them singletons. Sample time point: sample taken at primary tumor resection. Here the sequenced sample was lung tumor tissue, taken at surgery. All receptors derive from a male donor with early-stage non-small cell lung cancer.

By sample fraction, this clonotype is medium-sized. The gene calls are TRBV18 and TRBJ2-1, with TRBD2 identical over 8 bases. This CDR3 spans 16 amino acids. From germline, CDR1 is KGHSH and CDR2 LQKENI. V was pared by 3 bases and J by 6 bases, with 10 bases of the junction left unmatched. CDR3 nucleotides: TGTGCCAGCTCACCGAGCGGGAGAGGACGAGGCAATGAGCAGTTCTTC. It encodes CASSPSGRGRGNEQFF.

In this sample, this clonotype is medium-sized. The CDR3 DNA sequence: TGTGCCAGCAGCGCCACAGGAGGCAATGAGCAGTTCTTC. Protein: CASSATGGNEQFF. The J gene is TRBJ2-1, the V gene TRBV7-2; D might be TRBD1 or TRBD2, each matching 5 bases. V was clipped by 5 bases and J by 6 bases, with 11 bases between them. CDR1 is SGHTA and CDR2 is FQGNSA in the germline V gene. The length of the CDR3 is 13 residues. Supplemented by reference TRBV7-2 and TRBJ2-1, the full variable domain reads GAGVSQSPSNKVTEKGKDVELRCDPISGHTALYWYRQSLGQGLEFLIYFQGNSAPDKSGLPSDRFSAERTGGSVSTLTIQRTQQEDSAVYLCASSATGGNEQFFGPGTRLTVL.

This chain connects TRBV28 to TRBJ2-2, with unresolved D. Germline loops: CDR1 MDHEN, CDR2 SYDVKM. V was cut by 8 bases and J by 9 bases, with 16 bases left in between. The CDR3 length is 13 residues. This chain's CDR3 is CASLNSILRELFF. The CDR3 nucleotides read TGTGCCAGCCTCAACAGTATCCTCCGGGAGCTGTTTTTT.

This clonotype was counted a few times. J is TRBJ2-1 and V is TRBV20-1; a weak D match, TRBD2 (5 bases). CDR3 size: 14 residues. Germline V gene lookup returns CDR1 DFQATT and CDR2 SNEGSKA (reference sequence). Between the trimmed V and J ends, which lost 6 bases and 5 bases, there was a span of 17 bases. The CDR3, as DNA: TGCAGTGCCGAGCCACCGACCGGGGACAATGAGCAGTTCTTC. Amino acid sequence: CSAEPPTGDNEQFF.

This clonotype is categorized as medium-sized. The chain joins TRBV6-1 to TRBJ1-5, with TRBD1 matching over 12 bases. Germline V lookup: CDR1 MNHNS, CDR2 SASEGT. This CDR3 has 15 amino acids. V was pared by 3 bases and J by 6 bases, with 3 bases of the junction left unmatched. As DNA, the CDR3 is TGTGCCAGCAGTGACCGGGACAGGGGGCTTCAGCCCCAGCATTTT. Its protein product is CASSDRDRGLQPQHF.

By share of the sample, this clonotype is medium-sized. This chain links TRBV2 with TRBJ1-1; TRBD1 matches 7 bases. The V segment lost 5 bases and the J segment 3 bases; nucleotides outside the gene matches: 3. This CDR3 comprises 13 residues. Germline V lookup: CDR1 SNHLY, CDR2 FYNNEI. CDR3 protein: CASSRGQYTEAFF. The CDR3 DNA follows: TGTGCCAGCAGTCGGGGACAGTACACTGAAGCTTTCTTT.

By sample fraction, this clonotype is medium-sized. The CDR3 coding sequence is TGCAGTGCTGTCAACTACGAGCAGTACTTC. It translates to CSAVNYEQYF. This chain uses TRBV20-1 with TRBJ2-7; D call uncertain. Looked up from germline, CDR1 is DFQATT and CDR2 is SNEGSKA (reference sequence). V gave up 5 bases and J gave up 3 bases, with 5 bases separating them. CDR3 size: 10 residues.

This chain uses TRBV20-1 with TRBJ1-2; 10 nucleotides match TRBD1. The germline V gene encodes CDR1 DFQATT and CDR2 SNEGSKA (reference sequence). J gave up 1 base and V 6 bases, and 11 bases lay outside the gene matches. The CDR3 sequence is 16 residues long. CDR3 sequence (DNA): TGCAGTGCGCTCCGACAGGGACAGGGGCATAACTATGGCTACACCTTC. Protein: CSALRQGQGHNYGYTF.

This clonotype occurred many times. The chain carries TRBV18 and TRBJ1-2; the match to TRBD1 covers 9 bases. CDR1 is KGHSH and CDR2 is LQKENI in the germline V gene. Trimming cost V 5 bases and J 4 bases; bases outside gene matches: 8. This CDR3 contains 15 residues. The CDR3 coding sequence is TGTGCCAGCTCATTACCGGGACAGGGAGTCTATGGCTACACCTTC. The encoded protein is CASSLPGQGVYGYTF.

This clonotype was detected a few times. A single base separates this from a much larger clone, so it may be a read error. V gene TRBV6-5 combines with J gene TRBJ2-1; the match to TRBD2 covers 9 bases. Germline CDR1 MNHEY, CDR2 SVGAGI. The CDR3 length is 15 residues. Trimming removed 4 bases from V and 6 bases from J; junction bases left unmatched: 7. The CDR3 sequence: CASSSVGLAFNEQFF. The CDR3 DNA is TGTGCCAGCAGTTCTGTGGGACTAGCATTCAATGAGCAGTTCTTC.

This clonotype is labeled large. The CDR3 reads CASSKMDGNYGYTF. CDR3 coding DNA: TGTGCCAGCAGTAAGATGGACGGAAACTATGGCTACACCTTC. The chain links TRBV28 to TRBJ1-2; D gene unclear. V shed 5 bases and J shed 2 bases, with 12 bases lying between them. CDR1 and CDR2 (germline): MDHEN, SYDVKM. The CDR3 length is 14 residues.

This clonotype rates as medium-sized (0.01 to 0.1%). J is TRBJ2-7 and V is TRBV27; tentatively, D is TRBD1 (5 bases). This CDR3 comprises 14 residues. The V end lost 3 bases, the J end lost 7 bases, and 16 bases lay between the germline ends. Per germline, CDR1 MNHEY and CDR2 SMNVEV (reference sequence). The CDR3 DNA reads as TGTGCCAGCAGTTTGGCCCCCCAGGGCCGAGAGCAGTACTTC. Protein: CASSLAPQGREQYF.

The sample holds many counts of this clonotype. The V gene is TRBV3-1, the J gene TRBJ2-7, with TRBD2 as a possible D gene (7 bases). This CDR3 comprises 15 residues. Trimming left V 4 bases short and J 4 bases short, with 17 bases between. Germline values: CDR1 LGHDT, CDR2 YNNKEL (reference sequence). The CDR3 DNA reads as TGTGCCAGCAGCCCCACGGCGGGGGCAAGGTACGAGCAGTACTTC. Its protein product is CASSPTAGARYEQYF.

This clonotype is medium-sized by share. The chain is built from TRBV20-1 and TRBJ2-3; 11 bases are shared with TRBD1. Germline values: CDR1 DFQATT, CDR2 SNEGSKA (reference sequence). The CDR3 is made up of 15 amino acids. V was pared by 4 bases and J by 1 base, with 4 bases of the junction left unmatched. Here the CDR3 reads CSATDRGQGTDTQYF. In DNA, the CDR3 is TGCAGTGCTACGGACAGGGGGCAGGGCACAGATACGCAGTATTTT.

Relative to its sample, this clonotype is medium-sized. For the CDR3, the DNA is TGTGCCAGCAGCCTTAGTCCAGGGGGCCTTAATTCACCCCTCCACTTT. Amino acid sequence: CASSLSPGGLNSPLHF. The chain couples TRBV7-6 to TRBJ1-6; 8 bases are a match to TRBD1. The junction had 9 bases not matched to a gene; V was cut back by 5 bases and J by 6 bases. The CDR3 has 16 amino acids. Germline-derived CDR1 and CDR2 are SGHVS and FNYEAQ. The full variable domain, completed using reference TRBV7-6 and TRBJ1-6, is GAGVSQSPRYKVTKRGQDVALRCDPISGHVSLYWYRQALGQGPEFLTYFNYEAQQDKSGLPNDRFSAERPEGSISTLTIQRTEQRDSAMYRCASSLSPGGLNSPLHFGNGTRLTVT.

In its sample, this clonotype is medium-sized. The rearrangement joins TRBV3-1 to TRBJ2-5; D is unresolved. Germline assignment: CDR1 LGHDT and CDR2 YNNKEL (reference sequence). This CDR3 is 16 amino acids long. V was cut by 1 base and J by 5 bases, with 17 bases left in between. CDR3 sequence reads: CASSQGTPNLVETQYF. Here the CDR3 DNA reads TGTGCCAGCAGCCAAGGGACCCCCAACTTAGTGGAGACCCAGTACTTC.

V is TRBV5-1 and J is TRBJ2-1; perhaps TRBD2 as D (5 bases). V was trimmed by 0 bases and J by 7 bases, leaving 11 bases between them. CDR3 length: 14 amino acids. CDR1 SGHRS and CDR2 YFSETQ come from the germline V gene. The CDR3 DNA sequence: TGCGCCAGCAGCTTGGTCCGGGGTGAAAATGAGCAGTTCTTC. It yields the protein CASSLVRGENEQFF. The variable domain in full, completed from reference TRBV5-1 and TRBJ2-1, reads KAGVTQTPRYLIKTRGQQVTLSCSPISGHRSVSWYQQTPGQGLQFLFEYFSETQRNKGNFPGRFSGRQFSNSRSEMNVSTLELGDSALYLCASSLVRGENEQFFGPGTRLTVL.

The rearrangement links TRBV30 to TRBJ1-6; TRBD1 aligns across 7 bases. This CDR3 is built from 10 residues. In germline, CDR1 is GTSNPN, CDR2 SVGIG (reference sequence). CDR3 coding DNA: TGTGTCCAGGGGGATTCACCCCTCCACTTT. Protein: CVQGDSPLHF.

This clonotype is categorized as medium-sized. The chain employs TRBV6-6 and TRBJ1-1; the D is unclear. The CDR3 extends over 15 amino acids. V lost 6 bases to trimming and J lost 0 bases, with 14 bases between them. Germline lookup yields CDR1 MNHNY and CDR2 SVGAGI (reference sequence). The CDR3 sequence: CASSPAPHMNTEAFF. The CDR3 nucleotides read TGTGCCAGCAGCCCCGCACCCCACATGAACACTGAAGCTTTCTTT.

This clonotype is labeled as medium-sized. The V call is TRBV7-9, the J call TRBJ2-7; the D gene is possibly TRBD2 (5 bases). Trimming left V 2 bases short and J 3 bases short, with 11 bases between. The germline V gene has CDR1 SEHNR and CDR2 FQNEAQ (reference sequence). This CDR3 contains 14 residues. The CDR3 loop is CASSLLAAGYEQYF. In nucleotides, the CDR3 is TGTGCCAGCAGCTTACTTGCGGCGGGCTACGAGCAGTACTTC.

Judged by abundance, this clonotype is medium-sized. The chain couples TRBV5-1 to TRBJ2-3; D uncertain. The V and J ends lost 4 bases and 4 bases respectively, with 7 bases between them. This CDR3 is 12 amino acids long. The V gene's germline CDR1 is SGHRS and CDR2 YFSETQ. The CDR3 nucleotides are TGCGCCAGCAGCCCTAATCCAGATACGCAGTATTTT. Amino acids: CASSPNPDTQYF.

In its sample, this clonotype ranks as medium-sized. This chain uses TRBV5-1 with TRBJ2-5; D is perhaps TRBD1 (5 bases). V gave up 5 bases and J gave up 7 bases, with 18 bases separating them. The V gene's germline CDR1 is SGHRS and CDR2 YFSETQ. This CDR3 has 14 residues. The CDR3 DNA reads TGCGCCAGCAGTCAACCCCAGGGTACCGGGACCCAGTACTTC. It encodes CASSQPQGTGTQYF.

This chain joins TRBV14 and TRBJ2-5; D perhaps matches TRBD2 (7 bases). Trimming took off 3 bases at V and 5 bases at J, with 10 bases between the two ends. CDR1 and CDR2 from the germline V gene are SGHDN and FVKESK. This CDR3 comprises 13 residues. The CDR3 nucleotides read TGTGCCAGCAGCCAGGGGGGGCACGAGACCCAGTACTTC. Translation gives CASSQGGHETQYF.

This clonotype ranks as medium-sized. The genes are TRBV6-6 and TRBJ2-5, with D maybe TRBD2 (6 bases). The CDR3 runs 13 residues. Germline-derived CDR1 and CDR2 are MNHNY and SVGAGI (reference sequence). Trimming shortened V by 8 bases and J by 1 base, and 11 bases separated the two germline ends. The CDR3 sequence is CASHWGLQETQYF. DNA of the CDR3: TGTGCCAGCCACTGGGGACTCCAAGAGACCCAGTACTTC.

This clonotype is medium-sized (0.01 to 0.1%) within its sample. Written as DNA, the CDR3 is TGCAGTGCTAGACTGATGGGCGGAAGCCGCGGGGGCTCCTACAATGAGCAGTTCTTC. This codes for CSARLMGGSRGGSYNEQFF. The chain combines TRBV20-1 with TRBJ2-1; 7 bases align to TRBD2. The J segment lost 0 bases and the V segment lost 2 bases, leaving 16 bases of the junction unmatched. Germline V gene sequence: CDR1 DFQATT, CDR2 SNEGSKA (reference sequence). CDR3 length: 19 amino acids.

Within the sample, this clonotype is medium-sized. The chain employs TRBV5-1 and TRBJ2-3; D uncertain. V lost 0 bases to trimming and J lost 2 bases, with 13 bases between them. The CDR3 spans 16 residues. Germline V lookup: CDR1 SGHRS, CDR2 YFSETQ. The CDR3 DNA sequence: TGCGCCAGCAGCTTGGGAGTTCTTGCGGACACAGATACGCAGTATTTT. Translating gives CASSLGVLADTDTQYF.